The text below deals with one T cell receptor (beta chain). The antigen is not known. These data are taken from a study of vaccination effects on CD4 cells after COVID-19. The method was immunoSEQ multiplex PCR; TCRdb's version includes in-frame clones alone and lacks a portion of them. The data hold 50,000 or so clones, with 75% to 85% observed a single time. Trimming removed 3 bases from V and 8 bases from J; junction bases left unmatched: 2. The CDR3 covers 14 residues. Germline assignment: CDR1 KGHSH and CDR2 LQKENI. Sequencing was preceded by expansion of antigen-specific CD4+ T cells with viral peptide pools in the ViraFEST assay. Between days 10 and 11 of culture, CD4+ T cells were separated out. Nobody among the vaccine recipients had prior SARS-CoV-2 infection (nucleocapsid antibodies were negative). The culture medium for 2 million or so PBMC per well included around 9.3 IU/ml IL-2 and 8.5 to 10 ug/ml peptides.

Findings of the study overall: Marked contraction was observed in infection-induced and vaccine-induced clones late after vaccination.

The sequence came from a human donor who received a COVID-19 vaccine. The specimen was CD4+ T cells from PBMCs cultured with HCoV-OC43 spike peptides, collected before COVID-19 vaccination. Subset in this sample: HCoV-OC43 spike overlapping peptide pool stimulation. The chain is built from TRBV18 and TRBJ2-1, with 12 bases lining up with TRBD2. CDR3 protein: CASSPGTSGHEQFF. The CDR3 DNA follows: TGTGCCAGCTCACCCGGGACTAGCGGGCATGAGCAGTTCTTC.